This T cell receptor (beta chain) was identified during a study of molecular identifiers for immune sequencing clone quantification. Sorted inputs of roughly 17,000 to 1,100,000 cells, with 10%, 30% or 50% RNA, yielded naive CD8 libraries. Sorting selected naive CD8 T cells with a CD8+CD4-CCR7+CD45RA+ phenotype. MiXCR was run by TCRdb on the PCR reads, yielding one entry per CDR3 protein. The sample holds under 600,000 distinct CDR3 sequences, less than 30% seen once. This CDR3 comprises 18 residues. The V and J ends lost 1 base and 5 bases respectively, with 21 bases between them. The chain joins TRBV12-3 or TRBV12-4 to TRBJ1-5; the D gene is possibly TRBD1 (5 bases). The clonotype was recovered from a human donor in good health. Some libraries in this study had Jurkat cell RNA spiked in. The sequencing input was naive CD8+ T cells from blood, with Jurkat cell RNA spiked in. Subset meaning: FACS-sorted CD8+CD4-CCR7+CD45RA+ naive T cells. CDR3 loop: CASSLGGGLRNPHQPQHF. DNA of the CDR3: TGTGCCAGCAGTTTAGGGGGGGGACTCAGAAATCCCCATCAGCCCCAGCATTTT.